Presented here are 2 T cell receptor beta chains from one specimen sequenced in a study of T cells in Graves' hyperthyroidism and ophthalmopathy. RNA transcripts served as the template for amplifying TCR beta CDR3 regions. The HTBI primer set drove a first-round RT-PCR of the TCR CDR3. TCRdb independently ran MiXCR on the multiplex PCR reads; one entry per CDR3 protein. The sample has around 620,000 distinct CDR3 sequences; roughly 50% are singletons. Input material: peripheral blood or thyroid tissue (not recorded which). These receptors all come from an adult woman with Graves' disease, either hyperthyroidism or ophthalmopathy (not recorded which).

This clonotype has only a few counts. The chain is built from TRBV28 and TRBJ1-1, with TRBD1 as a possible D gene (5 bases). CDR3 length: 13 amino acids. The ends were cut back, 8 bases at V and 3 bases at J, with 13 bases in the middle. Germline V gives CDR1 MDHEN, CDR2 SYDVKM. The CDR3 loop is CASSGFLDTEAFF. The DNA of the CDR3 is TGTGCCAGCTCAGGGTTTTTGGACACTGAAGCTTTCTTT.

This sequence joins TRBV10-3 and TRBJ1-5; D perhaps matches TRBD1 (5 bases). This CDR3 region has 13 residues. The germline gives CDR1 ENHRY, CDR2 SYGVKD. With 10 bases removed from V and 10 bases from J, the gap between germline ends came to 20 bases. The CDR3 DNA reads TGTGCCACAAAACTTGCAGGGATAGGCCCCCAGCATTTT. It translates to CATKLAGIGPQHF.